The rows below give T cell receptor beta chains drawn from one sample of a study of post-analysis software for immune sequencing data. MiXCR was run by TCRdb on the PCR reads, yielding one entry per CDR3 protein. The sample gives over 700,000 distinct CDR3 sequences, less than 35% of which show up once; about 0.5% is in the top ten. Sample: blood. The receptors derive from a girl aged 5-17 years with multiple sclerosis. CDR3s include the opening cysteine and the closing phenylalanine or tryptophan. D genes are given only for firm matches. Size values are once, few and many counts, or a class for expanded clones, and some rows have none.

V	J	size	D	CDR3	DNA
TRBV10-3	TRBJ1-1	many	-	CAISGNSGTEAFF	TGTGCCATCAGTGGGAACTCGGGCACTGAAGCTTTCTTT
TRBV29-1	TRBJ2-6	-	-	CSPPGGSGANVLTF	TGCAGCCCGCCCGGGGGCTCTGGGGCCAACGTCCTGACTTTC
TRBV4-3	TRBJ2-2	-	TRBD2	CASSQGLAGGGGELFF	TGCGCCAGCAGCCAAGGACTAGCGGGAGGTGGAGGGGAGCTGTTTTTT
TRBV6-2/TRBV6-3	TRBJ2-1	-	TRBD2	CASRRGQLADKYNEQFF	TGTGCCAGCAGGCGAGGTCAACTAGCGGACAAATACAATGAGCAGTTCTTC
TRBV25-1	TRBJ1-2	few	-	CAGSEIASSKFDGYTF	TGTGCCGGCAGTGAAATTGCCAGTTCGAAATTTGACGGCTACACCTTC
TRBV6-5	TRBJ2-3	many	-	CASSYSTVSTDTQYF	TGTGCCAGCAGTTATTCGACAGTAAGCACAGATACGCAGTATTTT
TRBV6-5	TRBJ2-7	-	-	CASSSTGHEQYF	TGTGCCAGCAGTTCAACAGGACACGAGCAGTACTTC
TRBV9	TRBJ2-1	-	TRBD2	CANSAGWGSGGVEQFF	TGTGCCAACAGCGCCGGGTGGGGGAGCGGGGGTGTTGAGCAGTTCTTC
TRBV24-1	TRBJ2-7	few	-	CATSDPGRGAEQYF	TGTGCCACCAGTGATCCCGGACGGGGGGCCGAGCAGTACTTC
TRBV6-5	TRBJ1-1	few	-	CASRFIPGQMNTEAFF	TGTGCCAGCAGGTTTATTCCGGGACAAATGAACACTGAAGCTTTCTTT
TRBV20-1	TRBJ2-5	-	-	CSARDLGEETQYF	TGCAGTGCTAGAGATCTAGGGGAAGAGACCCAGTACTTC
TRBV5-1	TRBJ2-5	once	TRBD1	CASSWDRNQETQYF	TGCGCCAGCAGCTGGGACAGGAACCAAGAGACCCAGTACTTC
TRBV28	TRBJ2-2	-	-	CASSITALGTLNTGELFF	TGTGCCAGCAGTATCACCGCCCTCGGGACACTGAACACCGGGGAGCTGTTTTTT
TRBV28	TRBJ1-4	-	-	CASSPGLLKGEKLFF	TGTGCCAGCAGTCCCGGACTCTTGAAGGGTGAAAAACTGTTTTTT
TRBV7-2	TRBJ2-1	few	TRBD2	CACSLTLAGDGNEQFF	TGTGCCTGCAGCCTGACTCTAGCGGGAGACGGCAATGAGCAGTTCTTC
TRBV6-5	TRBJ2-5	-	-	CASSTHDSRHGEQYF	TGTGCCAGCAGTACCCACGATAGCCGACATGGTGAGCAGTACTTC
TRBV20-1	TRBJ2-7	few	-	CSASRTGAAYEQYF	TGCAGTGCCTCAAGGACTGGGGCGGCCTACGAGCAGTACTTC
TRBV7-8	TRBJ1-1	few	TRBD1	CASSLEGTENTEAFF	TGTGCCAGCAGCCTCGAAGGGACAGAGAACACTGAAGCTTTCTTT
TRBV20-1	TRBJ2-1	-	TRBD2	CSPWTSDSYNEQFF	TGCAGTCCCTGGACTAGCGATTCCTACAATGAGCAGTTCTTC
TRBV7-2	TRBJ2-1	-	-	CASSRGRTNLNEQFF	TGTGCCAGCAGCCGGGGACGGACAAATCTTAATGAGCAGTTCTTC
TRBV4-2	TRBJ2-3	few	-	CASSQAGPSTDTQYF	TGTGCCAGCAGCCAAGCGGGTCCTAGCACAGATACGCAGTATTTT
TRBV7-8	TRBJ2-3	-	-	CASSLTGSDTQYF	TGTGCCAGCAGCTTAACAGGGTCAGATACGCAGTATTTT
TRBV7-2	TRBJ1-3	-	TRBD1	CASSSIPGQGASGNTIYF	TGTGCCAGCAGCTCGATTCCGGGACAGGGGGCCTCTGGAAACACCATATATTTT
TRBV3-1	TRBJ2-5	-	TRBD2	CASSQGLGLAVQETQYF	TGTGCCAGCAGCCAAGGGCTGGGGCTAGCGGTACAAGAGACCCAGTACTTC
TRBV6-6	TRBJ1-4	-	TRBD1	CASSGTGAHEKLFF	TGTGCCAGCAGTGGGACAGGAGCCCACGAAAAACTGTTTTTT
TRBV6-5	TRBJ2-1	once	TRBD2	CASIAGVLVFF	TGTGCCAGCATTGCGGGAGTGTTGGTCTTCTTC
TRBV14	TRBJ2-1	few	-	CASSQGTVDNEQFF	TGTGCCAGCAGCCAAGGTACGGTGGACAATGAGCAGTTCTTC
TRBV5-6	TRBJ2-7	few	-	CASSLVDSSYEQYF	TGTGCCAGCAGCTTGGTGGACAGCTCCTACGAGCAGTACTTC
TRBV6-5	TRBJ1-2	many	TRBD1	CASSYRLFDRAYGYTF	TGTGCCAGCAGTTACCGACTTTTCGACAGGGCCTATGGCTACACCTTC
TRBV20-1	TRBJ2-5	-	TRBD2	CSATDFSAGERETQYF	TGCAGTGCCACAGATTTCTCCGCGGGGGAGCGGGAGACCCAGTACTTC
TRBV20-1	TRBJ2-1	-	-	CSARDWVGGYYNEQFF	TGCAGTGCTAGAGATTGGGTGGGGGGATACTACAATGAGCAGTTCTTC
TRBV10-3	TRBJ2-5	many	-	CASGEVFETQYF	TGTGCCTCGGGGGAGGTCTTTGAGACCCAGTACTTC
TRBV20-1	TRBJ2-5	-	TRBD2	CSALTSGETQYF	TGCAGTGCCCTGACTAGCGGGGAGACCCAGTACTTC
TRBV28	TRBJ2-7	few	-	CASREWRDDYEQYF	TGTGCCAGCAGAGAGTGGCGGGACGATTACGAGCAGTACTTC
TRBV5-1	TRBJ1-2	few	-	CASNPGLGSNYGYTF	TGCGCCAGCAATCCGGGTTTGGGTTCCAACTATGGCTACACCTTC
TRBV27	TRBJ2-1	few	-	CASSFGQAGDEQFF	TGTGCCAGCAGTTTCGGGCAGGCGGGCGATGAGCAGTTCTTC
TRBV4-3	TRBJ2-3	few	-	CASSQVRDSLDTQYF	TGCGCCAGCAGCCAAGTTAGGGATAGCTTGGATACGCAGTATTTT
TRBV3-1	TRBJ2-2	-	-	CASSPWPANTGELFF	TGTGCCAGCAGCCCGTGGCCCGCGAACACCGGGGAGCTGTTTTTT
TRBV29-1	TRBJ2-7	many	-	CSVSWDGQSHEQYF	TGCAGCGTTTCTTGGGACGGCCAATCCCACGAGCAGTACTTC
TRBV20-1	TRBJ1-2	many	-	CSARHLNYGYTF	TGCAGTGCTCGACATCTTAACTATGGCTACACCTTC
TRBV7-2	TRBJ2-3	many	TRBD2	CASSLGLAGGRDTQYF	TGTGCCAGCAGCTTAGGACTAGCGGGAGGAAGAGATACGCAGTATTTT
TRBV5-1	TRBJ2-1	few	-	CASSLVWRSPQDAYNEQFF	TGCGCCAGCAGCTTGGTGTGGAGGAGCCCTCAAGATGCATACAATGAGCAGTTCTTC
TRBV7-9	TRBJ2-4	few	TRBD2	CASSLVGLAGDIQYF	TGTGCCAGCAGCTTAGTCGGACTAGCGGGAGACATTCAGTACTTC
TRBV10-3	TRBJ1-2	few	TRBD1	CAISETGGDGYTF	TGTGCCATCAGCGAGACAGGGGGGGATGGCTACACCTTC